The sequence of this T cell receptor beta chain was determined in a study of blood T cell repertoires in COVID-19. Looking at the study overall: Specimens from acute and convalescent COVID-19 originated in the United States, Italy and Spain. PBMCs, B-cell-depleted T cells, or T cells provided the cDNA or gDNA that made up the material.

Germline lookup yields CDR1 MDHEN and CDR2 SYDVKM. The CDR3 extends over 18 amino acids. V lost 5 bases to trimming and J lost 4 bases; unmatched junction nucleotides: 9. Participants spanned ages about 18 to 89 years and resided in 20 to 30 US areas. The sample holds one count of this clone. Data came from immunoSEQ multiplex PCR; TCRdb stores just in-frame clones and leaves some out. Found here are about 160,000 clones, around 82% of them singletons; the top ten hold 3.6%. The chain joins TRBV28 to TRBJ2-2; 14 bases map to TRBD2. The specimen was PBMCs or T cells enriched from blood (not recorded which). This TCR came from a woman between 50 and 59 years old in a cohort exposed to, infected with or recovered from COVID-19 (not recorded which). DNA of the CDR3: TGTGCCAGCAGTACGGGACTAGCGGGAGAAGTAGGCACCGGGGAGCTGTTTTTT. Protein product: CASSTGLAGEVGTGELFF.